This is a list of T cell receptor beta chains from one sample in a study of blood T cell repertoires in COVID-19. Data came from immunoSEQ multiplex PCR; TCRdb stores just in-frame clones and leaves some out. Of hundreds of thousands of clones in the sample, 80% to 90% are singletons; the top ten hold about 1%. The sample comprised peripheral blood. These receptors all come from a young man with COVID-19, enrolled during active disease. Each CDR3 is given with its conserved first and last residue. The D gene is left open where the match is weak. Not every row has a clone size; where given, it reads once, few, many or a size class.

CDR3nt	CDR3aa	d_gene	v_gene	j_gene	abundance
TGTGCCAGTAGTATAGATGGACAGGGGGCGGAAAAACTGTTTTTT	CASSIDGQGAEKLFF	TRBD1	TRBV19	TRBJ1-4	once
TGCGCCAGCAGCGTTACCGGGACAGGGGTCTTAGAGACCCAGTACTTC	CASSVTGTGVLETQYF	TRBD1	TRBV4-1	TRBJ2-5	-
TGTGCCAGCAGCTTATCGGGGGAACTCAATGAGCAGTTCTTC	CASSLSGELNEQFF	-	TRBV11-2	TRBJ2-1	-
TGTGCCAGCAGTCGGCTAGCGGGAGCAGGGGAGACCCAGTACTTC	CASSRLAGAGETQYF	TRBD2	TRBV7-9	TRBJ2-5	once
TGTGCCAGCAGTCGCGGGGCCCTTTCCACAACAATAGTGCAGTTCTTC	CASSRGALSTTIVQFF	-	TRBV11-2	TRBJ2-1	-
TGCGCCAGCAGTCAATCTACACGTAGCAATCAGCCCCAGCATTTT	CASSQSTRSNQPQHF	-	TRBV23-1	TRBJ1-5	few
TGTGCCAGCAGTCTCTTACTTGGCGAGCAGTACTTC	CASSLLLGEQYF	-	TRBV11-2	TRBJ2-7	-
TGTGCCAGTAGTATAGGGTTGAGGGCAAAAAACATTCAGTACTTC	CASSIGLRAKNIQYF	-	TRBV19	TRBJ2-4	-
TGTGCCAGCTCACCTCTTGGGACTAGCGAAACGCAGTATTTT	CASSPLGTSETQYF	TRBD2	TRBV18	TRBJ2-3	-
TGTGCCAGCAGTTACGACAGGTCCTCGCCCTATGGCTACACCTTC	CASSYDRSSPYGYTF	-	TRBV6-5	TRBJ1-2	-
TGCGCCAGCAGCCAGATCTACCCAAGGGGGACCCCCGGAACAACGGATACGCAGTATTTT	CASSQIYPRGTPGTTDTQYF	-	TRBV4-1	TRBJ2-3	-
TGTGCCAGCAGTTTAGGGGGGCACCAGCCCCAGCATTTT	CASSLGGHQPQHF	-	TRBV12-3/TRBV12-4	TRBJ1-5	-
TGCGCCAGCAGCTTGCTGACTAGCGGGGGTCAAGAGACCCAGTACTTC	CASSLLTSGGQETQYF	TRBD2	TRBV5-1	TRBJ2-5	-
TGTGCCAGCAGCTTAGGGGGGCGTTATGGGACCCAGTACTTC	CASSLGGRYGTQYF	-	TRBV7-8	TRBJ2-5	few
TGTGCCAGCAACTCAGGAGGAGCTCTCGGTGGCTACACCTTC	CASNSGGALGGYTF	-	TRBV3-1/TRBV3-2	TRBJ1-2	-
TGTGCCTGGAGTTACAGGGTTGATGAAAAACTGTTTTTT	CAWSYRVDEKLFF	-	TRBV30	TRBJ1-4	few
TGCGCCAGCAGCACCCCCAGACAGGGGGCTAACGAGAACACTGAAGCTTTCTTT	CASSTPRQGANENTEAFF	TRBD1	TRBV5-1	TRBJ1-1	-
TGTGCCAGCAGCCGATCAGGGGTTCGCGGCAATCAGCCCCAGCATTTT	CASSRSGVRGNQPQHF	-	TRBV21-1	TRBJ1-5	-
TGTGCCAGCAGTTTCGGCAATCAGCCCCAGCATTTT	CASSFGNQPQHF	-	TRBV12-3/TRBV12-4	TRBJ1-5	-
TGTGCCACCGAGCCCACTGGCGGGAGGGCCGACGAGCAGTTCTTC	CATEPTGGRADEQFF	TRBD2	TRBV2	TRBJ2-1	-
TGTGCCAGCAGCTCTTCCAACACCGGGGAGCTGTTTTTT	CASSSSNTGELFF	-	TRBV7-3	TRBJ2-2	-
TGTGCCACCGCGAATTATAGCAATCAGCCCCAGCATTTT	CATANYSNQPQHF	-	TRBV2	TRBJ1-5	once
TGTGCCAGCAGCAGACAGGGGGCGTTCTCTGGCTACACCTTC	CASSRQGAFSGYTF	TRBD1	TRBV2	TRBJ1-2	-
TGTGCCAGCAGTTTTGACTTAAGGAGAACCGGGGAGCTGTTTTTT	CASSFDLRRTGELFF	-	TRBV28	TRBJ2-2	-
TGTGCCAGCAGCATCAGCTCGGAGGCTCAGCCCCAGCATTTT	CASSISSEAQPQHF	-	TRBV7-8	TRBJ1-5	-
TGCGCCAGCAGCCTTAACACAGGGGGAGCTGGCTACACCTTC	CASSLNTGGAGYTF	TRBD1	TRBV5-1	TRBJ1-2	-
TGTGCCAGCAGCTACGGCAGACAGGGACCGAACACTGAAGCTTTCTTT	CASSYGRQGPNTEAFF	TRBD1	TRBV5-4	TRBJ1-1	few
TGTGCCAGCAGTTACTCGATTCAGGGGACCTACGAGCAGTACTTC	CASSYSIQGTYEQYF	-	TRBV6-5	TRBJ2-7	-
TGTGCCACCAGTGAGGGGGACAACCGCAACGAGACCCAGTACTTC	CATSEGDNRNETQYF	-	TRBV24-1	TRBJ2-5	-
TGTGCCAGCAGCCAAAGGGAGTTGGGGGGGCAGCCCCAGCATTTT	CASSQRELGGQPQHF	-	TRBV3-1/TRBV3-2	TRBJ1-5	-
TGTGCCAGCAGTGGGACAGGGTTCAACTATGGCTACACCTTC	CASSGTGFNYGYTF	TRBD1	TRBV2	TRBJ1-2	many
TGTGCCACCAGGAACAGGACAATTGCAACTAATGAAAAACTGTTTTTT	CATRNRTIATNEKLFF	-	TRBV24-1	TRBJ1-4	-
TGTGCCAGCAGTGGGGCGGGGGCAGATACGCAGTATTTT	CASSGAGADTQYF	TRBD2	TRBV28	TRBJ2-3	-
TGTGCCAGCAGCCAAGACCCGGGGGGCACAGATACGCAGTATTTT	CASSQDPGGTDTQYF	-	TRBV3-1/TRBV3-2	TRBJ2-3	few
TGTGCCAGCAGCTCTTTCTACGAGCAGTACTTC	CASSSFYEQYF	-	TRBV7-9	TRBJ2-7	-
TGTGCCAGTACAACTCAGGACAGGGGAAGGGGTCAGCCCCAGCATTTT	CASTTQDRGRGQPQHF	TRBD1	TRBV19	TRBJ1-5	-
TGCGCCAGCAGCCAACTACCGACAGGGAACACTGAAGCTTTCTTT	CASSQLPTGNTEAFF	-	TRBV4-1	TRBJ1-1	-
TGCGCCAGCAGCCCCGGGGGAGCGCCAGATACGCAGTATTTT	CASSPGGAPDTQYF	-	TRBV5-1	TRBJ2-3	once
TGTGCCAGCAGCTACGGGAGGCAGGGGGCTGAGACCCAGTACTTC	CASSYGRQGAETQYF	-	TRBV6-6	TRBJ2-5	-
TGTGCCAGCAGCCAAGAGTCGTCCAGGGCTGCCTACGAGCAGTACTTC	CASSQESSRAAYEQYF	-	TRBV4-2	TRBJ2-7	-
TGTGCCAGCAGCCAAGGTGCGGGCGAGCAGTACTTC	CASSQGAGEQYF	-	TRBV3-1/TRBV3-2	TRBJ2-7	-
TGTGCCAGCAGTTTGCGGGATTCACCCCTCCACTTT	CASSLRDSPLHF	-	TRBV6-5	TRBJ1-6	-